This T cell receptor (beta chain) was recorded in a study of blood T cell repertoires in COVID-19. Study-wide background: The analysed material was cDNA or gDNA that came from T cells, B-cell-depleted T cells, or PBMCs.

Ages ranged from about 18 to 89 years, with residence in approximately 23 US areas. Using immunoSEQ multiplex PCR, the repertoire was profiled, and TCRdb retains in-frame clones only, with some absent. The repertoire holds fewer than 500,000 clones, with 75% to 90% as singletons. The TCR sequence derives from a man aged 30 to 45 who had recovered from COVID-19. The sample comprised PBMCs or T cells enriched from blood (not recorded which).

CDR3 in amino acids: CASSSRTGNYEQYF. CDR3 coding DNA: TGTGCCAGCAGCTCCCGGACAGGCAACTACGAGCAGTACTTC. The rearrangement links TRBV7-2 to TRBJ2-7, with 7 bases aligning to TRBD1. Per the germline V gene, CDR1 is SGHTA and CDR2 is FQGNSA. CDR3 size: 14 residues. The V gene end was trimmed by 4 bases and the J gene end by 3 bases; junction bases not matched to a gene: 6.